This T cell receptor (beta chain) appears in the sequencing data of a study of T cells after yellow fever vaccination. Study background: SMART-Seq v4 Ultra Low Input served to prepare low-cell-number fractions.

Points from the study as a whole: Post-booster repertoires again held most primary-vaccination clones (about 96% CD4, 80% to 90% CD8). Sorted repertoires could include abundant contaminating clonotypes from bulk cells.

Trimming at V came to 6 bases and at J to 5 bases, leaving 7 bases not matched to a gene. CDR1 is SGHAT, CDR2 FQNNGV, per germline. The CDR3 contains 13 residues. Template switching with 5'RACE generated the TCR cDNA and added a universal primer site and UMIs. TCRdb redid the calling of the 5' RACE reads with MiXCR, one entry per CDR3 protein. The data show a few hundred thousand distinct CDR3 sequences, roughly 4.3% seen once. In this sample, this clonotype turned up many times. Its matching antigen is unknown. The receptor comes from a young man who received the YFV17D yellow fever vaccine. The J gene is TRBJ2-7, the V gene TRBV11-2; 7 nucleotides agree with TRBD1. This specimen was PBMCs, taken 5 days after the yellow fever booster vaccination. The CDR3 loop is CASSPRQGDEQYF. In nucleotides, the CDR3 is TGTGCCAGCAGTCCCCGACAGGGCGACGAGCAGTACTTC.